The rows below give T cell receptor beta chains drawn from one sample of a study of CD8 T cells in ankylosing spondylitis. Each CDR3 protein is one row after TCRdb ran MiXCR on the 5' RACE reads. This sample yields 200,000 to 300,000 distinct CDR3 sequences, of which about 10% are seen a single time; 5.5% to 8% belongs to the top ten. Sequenced material: blood, either unsorted or a sorted T cell fraction (not recorded which). The receptor source for this set is a male donor with ankylosing spondylitis or in good health (not recorded which). Each CDR3 is given with its conserved first and last residue. A row's size may be missing; if present it is once, few, many or a size class.

abundance	v_gene	j_gene	CDR3aa
few	TRBV5-1	TRBJ1-2	CASSSYAGGVGYTF
many	TRBV7-9	TRBJ2-1	CASSGLRRSSYNEQFF
many	TRBV12-3/TRBV12-4	TRBJ2-3	CASSFWIVGGTDTQYF
many	TRBV5-1	TRBJ2-5	CASNNRGRQETQYF
NA	TRBV6-5	TRBJ2-7	CASSFTGTSGSLYEQYF
many	TRBV15	TRBJ1-2	CATSRAGSAARGGYTF
many	TRBV7-2	TRBJ1-2	CASSWTGGEGYTF
NA	TRBV6-5	TRBJ2-2	CASSYGYRAGELFF
many	TRBV5-1	TRBJ1-1	CASSYAGNMNTEAFF
many	TRBV6-1	TRBJ2-3	CASSHIAGVDRDTQYF
NA	TRBV5-6	TRBJ2-7	CASSRIPKYEQYF
NA	TRBV6-1	TRBJ2-1	CASRGLAGGLSYNEQFF
many	TRBV4-1	TRBJ2-1	CASSQASDGGLDEQFF
few	TRBV7-2	TRBJ1-2	CASSFPGGGDYTF
many	TRBV20-1	TRBJ2-3	CSARGELALDTQYF
many	TRBV5-6	TRBJ2-3	CASSSTGPGPQYF
many	TRBV20-1	TRBJ2-2	CSARDGGTGELFF
many	TRBV5-1	TRBJ2-2	CASREGGTGELFF
many	TRBV25-1	TRBJ2-5	CASSELGGLENF
NA	TRBV15	TRBJ2-3	CATSRETDTQYF
many	TRBV10-3	TRBJ2-3	CAIRMGQVSDTQYF
many	TRBV5-1	TRBJ2-3	CASSGGTSTDTQYF
NA	TRBV5-1	TRBJ2-7	CASSSSTFQGGSEQYF
many	TRBV28	TRBJ1-3	CASRTPGTGAYSGNTIYF
few	TRBV11-2	TRBJ2-7	CASSSPGTKGEQYF
many	TRBV20-1	TRBJ2-5	CSASAMGGSLRETQYF
NA	TRBV5-4	TRBJ2-7	CASSLQAGRDEQYF
NA	TRBV11-2	TRBJ2-4	CASSSPRDRNIQYF
many	TRBV12-3/TRBV12-4	TRBJ1-2	CASSGVGARGIYGYTF
few	TRBV20-1	TRBJ1-6	CSARGSAGFNSPLHF
few	TRBV9	TRBJ2-7	CASSAGGLADTYEQYF
many	TRBV5-1	TRBJ2-2	CASSFWTGRTGELFF
medium-sized	TRBV20-1	TRBJ1-1	CSAMRDPNTEAFF
many	TRBV20-1	TRBJ2-7	CSARAGDGSYEQYF
NA	TRBV7-6	TRBJ2-7	CASSPIGEKQYF
NA	TRBV7-3	TRBJ2-5	CASSSRQGAGTQYF
many	TRBV20-1	TRBJ2-5	CSAEPVAGGETQYF
few	TRBV9	TRBJ2-1	CASSATGAELYNEQFF
many	TRBV10-3	TRBJ2-7	CAISEYGTGEIEQYF
many	TRBV29-1	TRBJ2-1	CSVDGVNEQFF
NA	TRBV6-1	TRBJ2-5	CASSDPVLETQYF
many	TRBV29-1	TRBJ1-1	CSVVGLWAEAFF
many	TRBV20-1	TRBJ2-3	CSARPASGYTDTQYF